This T cell receptor (beta chain) was obtained from a study of blood T cell repertoires in COVID-19 (dated by TCRdb to 2020 to 2022). For context, the study as a whole: Samples from collaborators originated in the United States, Italy and Spain and spanned both the acute and convalescent phases of COVID-19. The material from the prospective study consisted of cDNA or gDNA derived from T cells, B-cell-depleted T cells, or PBMCs. Subjects who had been exposed to COVID-19, were actively infected with it, or had recovered from it provided the deeply sampled blood TCRbeta repertoires that made up the dataset. The repertoires were released in a freely available public database meant as a resource for research on the immune response to SARS-CoV-2. The samples were drawn from the first 160 participants of the ongoing ImmuneRACE study and from over 950 subjects provided by 6 global collaborators. The sample metadata nearly always contained a de-identified subject ID, COVID-19 status, age in years and sex. Where available, HLA class I and class II types were taken from metadata supplied by the sample provider and were not determined by assay-based typing.

Each collaborating institution followed its own protocols to collect whole blood in K2EDTA tubes. Collaborator samples were shipped for TCRbeta analysis as frozen whole blood, isolated PBMCs, or DNA extracted from either sample type. The investigation overall reported the following: How much clinical and demographic metadata was included differed by source and by participant, and the metadata was provided uncurated.

TCRbeta CDR3 regions were amplified from genomic DNA using the immunoSEQ Assay, a bias-controlled multiplex PCR. The authors' pipeline ran thus. Within the assay, amplification of reference gene primers was used to estimate how many nucleated cells each sample contained. To quantify the absolute abundance of each unique TCRbeta CDR3 rearrangement, sequence reads were collapsed and filtered. For each sample, productive Simpson clonality was calculated as the square root of Simpson's diversity index across productive rearrangements. In its TCRdb copy, this immuneACCESS table keeps in-frame sequences only and misses some clones. Where compared with another copy, unresolved V genes explain less than half of these, and the others have no known cause. D and trimming were read from the DNA, whereas the V and J calls and clone size are those reported in that table. The sample profile shows about 9,300 clones; more than 85% of them were found once. Approximately 4% of the sample is in the top ten clones.

In the case of this clone: The specificity of this receptor is unknown. No base qualities exist here, and no much larger clone lies one base off it.

This TCR was recovered from a woman aged 45 to 65 with active COVID-19. Source material: peripheral blood.

The nucleotides are TGTGCCACCAGCGGGACAGCGACTAGCGGCTACTACAATGAGCAGTTCTTC. Its protein is CATSGTATSGYYNEQFF. The V and J segments used are TRBV15 and TRBJ2-1; 9 bases in the junction line up with TRBD2. From its cysteine to its phenylalanine, the CDR3 spans 17 amino acids. The sequence is cut down to CDR3 DNA, 51 bases in frame from base 1. The germline V gene encodes CDR1 LNHNV and CDR2 YYDKDF (reference sequence). Trimming takes 5 bases off V and 3 bases off J; junction bases not matched to a gene: 11.